This T cell receptor (beta chain) was observed in a study of T cell responses to AZD1222 COVID-19 vaccine. Germline V CDR1 and CDR2: SGHNT, YYREEE (reference sequence). The CDR3 contains 14 residues. V lost 5 bases to trimming and J lost 8 bases; unmatched junction nucleotides: 12. Data came from immunoSEQ multiplex PCR; TCRdb stores just in-frame clones and leaves some out. This sample has roughly 250,000 clones, with about 92% found just once. The genes are TRBV5-4 and TRBJ1-2; 7 bases map to TRBD1. The sequencing used peripheral blood, collected on day 0 of AZD1222 vaccination. The receptor was isolated from an adult in good health. The DNA of the CDR3 is TGTGCCAGCAGTCGGGACAGCACCCTGGCGGGCTACACCTTC. Protein sequence: CASSRDSTLAGYTF.